This T cell receptor (beta chain) was identified in a study of T cell responses to AZD1222 COVID-19 vaccine (dated by TCRdb to 2020 to 2022). Background for the entire study: A total of 230 to 250 trial participants underwent TCR sequencing, of whom 207 had received two doses of AZD1222 and roughly 26 had received two doses of the MenACWY control vaccine. Trial participants were enrolled by age into 18-55, 56-69 and 70-plus year subgroups, with approximately 150, 30 and 60 TCR-sequenced participants respectively. General findings and caveats noted by the study authors: CD4 TCRs associated with the vaccine covered the entire spike protein, and the dominant responses were in regions 160-218 and 743-854. Participants were mostly white British, with more females than males. The authors suggested clonal diversity may have been underestimated. Conclusions about previously exposed vaccinees are limited, since just 6 or 7 AZD1222 recipients were seropositive for SARS-CoV-2 at baseline. Because no day 14 peak-response samples were available, repertoires were characterized only after the peak T cell response. After two AZD1222 doses, spike-specific TCR breadth and depth were significantly higher than at day 0 and than in MenACWY recipients. In the small 56-69-year group, the increase in depth fell short of significance, most likely because of low power. Reportedly, almost half of the unique spike-specific TCRs recognized epitopes lying outside the regions that are mutated in the B.1.351 and B.1.1.7 variants.

This clone was recorded only once. Its antigen is not yet known. No base qualities exist here, and no much larger clone lies one base off it. CDR1 and CDR2 are read off the germline V gene (reference sequence) as GTSNPN and SVGIG. Cut back by 0 bases and 4 bases, the V and J ends lie 18 bases apart. The CDR3 goes from the cysteine to the phenylalanine over 16 residues. CDR3 DNA only is kept here, 48 bases in frame from base 1. The CDR3 regions of human TCRbeta chains were analyzed by immunosequencing. Per the source publication's procedure: TCRs in the repertoires were compared against a reference library of SARS-CoV-2-specific TCRs that had been generated with the MIRA antigen-specificity platform. Breadth was defined as the fraction of unique TCRs that were SARS-CoV-2-associated. Depth was defined as the fraction of total T cells that were SARS-CoV-2-associated. Using the MIRA data, each spike-specific TCR was assigned both to the spike region to which the TCR was reactive and to a CD4 or CD8 class. Log10-transformed breadth and depth values were compared by one-way ANOVA with Sidak's multiple comparisons tests. Sourced from immuneACCESS, this table was stored by TCRdb with only in-frame sequences that have V and J called. A share of the clones is absent; for the studies checked, an unresolved V gene accounts for under half, and the remainder has no known explanation. V and J calls and clone size are as listed in that table; D and trimming were resolved from the DNA. The sample table records 150,000 to 200,000 clones; approximately 90% of these occur just once. The ten largest clonotypes hold approximately 1.6% of the sample.

The time point label here, explained by the study, means: about 28 days (+/-7) after the second vaccine dose. AZD1222 recipients whose second dose came at about 4 weeks and those whose second dose came at about 12 weeks were combined into one group, since spike-specific TCR depth and breadth did not differ between the two schedules. Samples from vaccinated people were obtained from the UK trials COV001 and COV002, which included a single-blind randomized controlled phase 2/3 trial of AZD1222 (ChAdOx1 nCoV-19) in healthy adults. For TCRbeta chain sequencing, PBMC samples were collected from trial participants at day 0 and at day 28 after the second dose.

This sequence uses TRBV30 and TRBJ1-1; the best D guess is TRBD1, with 5 bases matching. This sample comprised peripheral blood, obtained 28 days after the second AZD1222 dose. The TCR was taken from an adult who received the AZD1222 COVID-19 vaccine. The CDR3: CAWSVTYMGGGTEAFF. The DNA is TGTGCCTGGAGTGTAACATATATGGGGGGGGGCACTGAAGCTTTCTTT.